Listed below are T cell receptor beta chains from one sample, sequenced in a study of memory CD4+ T cells and cytomegalovirus serostatus. The protocol was immunoSEQ multiplex PCR, while the TCRdb copy is restricted to in-frame clones and leaves out a portion. Found here are roughly 50,000 clones, around 78% of them singletons; the top ten hold around 1.6%. Input material: memory CD4+ T cells from blood. The source of these receptors is an adult in good health and CMV-seronegative. Both conserved end residues are part of each CDR3. Fields, in order: J gene, clone size, V gene, D gene, CDR3 DNA, CDR3 protein. A D gene is named only where the DNA matches it firmly. Only some rows state a clone size, as once, few, many or a class for expanded clones.

TRBJ1-1	.	TRBV5-6	.	TGTGCCAGCAGCCCTCGGGGACGGGGGATTTTAAACACTGAAGCTTTCTTT	CASSPRGRGILNTEAFF
TRBJ2-1	.	TRBV19	.	TGTGCCAGTAGTCCCCGGGGCTTTTCCATCTACAATGAGCAGTTCTTC	CASSPRGFSIYNEQFF
TRBJ2-3	once	TRBV4-3	TRBD2	TGCGCCAGCAGCCAAGATAGCCTAGCGGGAGGTGGTACGCAGTATTTT	CASSQDSLAGGGTQYF
TRBJ2-1	.	TRBV28	TRBD1	TGTGCCAGCAGTCCTCCCGGGACAGGGGGCCACAATGAGCAGTTCTTC	CASSPPGTGGHNEQFF
TRBJ2-7	.	TRBV5-1	.	TGCGCCAGCAGCTTGGGCGGACTGCTCTACGAGCAGTACTTC	CASSLGGLLYEQYF
TRBJ1-2	.	TRBV7-2	.	TGTGCCAGCAGCCCATACGACAGGTCCTATGGCTACACCTTC	CASSPYDRSYGYTF
TRBJ2-4	.	TRBV4-3	.	TGCGCCAGCAGCCAAGCAGACCGGGCCAAAAACATTCAGTACTTC	CASSQADRAKNIQYF
TRBJ2-5	.	TRBV5-1	.	TGCGCCAGCTCCCGTGGAGGGGGCCTAAACAGGGCCGGGGAGACCCAGTACTTC	CASSRGGGLNRAGETQYF
TRBJ1-4	.	TRBV5-4	.	TGTGCCAGCAGCTTGGCAGGAGATGAAAAACTGTTTTTT	CASSLAGDEKLFF
TRBJ1-3	.	TRBV5-5	.	TGTGCCAGCAGCTTTCCGGGAGACCGAAACACCATATATTTT	CASSFPGDRNTIYF
TRBJ2-5	.	TRBV11-3	.	TGTGCCAGCAGCTCAAACCAAGAGACCCAGTACTTC	CASSSNQETQYF
TRBJ1-4	once	TRBV10-3	.	TGTGCCATCAGTGAACGGCCCAATGAAAAACTGTTTTTT	CAISERPNEKLFF
TRBJ1-4	.	TRBV10-3	.	TGTGCCATCAGTGAAGGTGGTCCCGCAACTAATGAAAAACTGTTTTTT	CAISEGGPATNEKLFF
TRBJ2-3	.	TRBV5-1	TRBD2	TGCGCCAGCAGCTTGTCGCTAGCGGGGGTTATCACAGATACGCAGTATTTT	CASSLSLAGVITDTQYF
TRBJ2-7	once	TRBV29-1	TRBD1	TGCAGCCCCCTGGGACAGGGGATCCACGAGCAGTACTTC	CSPLGQGIHEQYF
TRBJ1-1	.	TRBV5-4	TRBD1	TGTGCCAGCAGTTACCGACAGGGGGTGAACACTGAAGCTTTCTTT	CASSYRQGVNTEAFF
TRBJ2-3	.	TRBV5-1	.	TGCGCCAGCAGCCTAGGGTCCACAGATACGCAGTATTTT	CASSLGSTDTQYF
TRBJ1-2	.	TRBV18	TRBD1	TGTGCCAGCTCTGATGGACAGGGTGCCACCTTC	CASSDGQGATF